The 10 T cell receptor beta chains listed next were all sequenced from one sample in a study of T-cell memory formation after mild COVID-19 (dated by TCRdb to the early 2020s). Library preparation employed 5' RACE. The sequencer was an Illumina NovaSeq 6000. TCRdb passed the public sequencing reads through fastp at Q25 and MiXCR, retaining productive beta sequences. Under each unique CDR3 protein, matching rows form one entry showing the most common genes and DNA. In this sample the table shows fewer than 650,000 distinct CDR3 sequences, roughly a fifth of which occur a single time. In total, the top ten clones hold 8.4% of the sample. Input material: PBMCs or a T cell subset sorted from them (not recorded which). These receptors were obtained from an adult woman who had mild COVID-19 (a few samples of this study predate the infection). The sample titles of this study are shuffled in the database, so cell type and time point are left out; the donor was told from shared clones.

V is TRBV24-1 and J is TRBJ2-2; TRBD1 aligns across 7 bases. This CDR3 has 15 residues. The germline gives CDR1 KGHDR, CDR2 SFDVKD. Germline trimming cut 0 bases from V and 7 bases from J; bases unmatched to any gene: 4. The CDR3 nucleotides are TGTGCCACCAGTGATTTGAGAACAGGGGTCGGGGAGCTGTTTTTT. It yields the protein CATSDLRTGVGELFF.

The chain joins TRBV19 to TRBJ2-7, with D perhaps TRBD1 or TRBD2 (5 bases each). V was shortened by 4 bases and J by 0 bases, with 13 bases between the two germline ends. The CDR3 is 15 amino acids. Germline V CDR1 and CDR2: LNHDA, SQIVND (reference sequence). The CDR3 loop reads CASSTPPGPSYEQYF. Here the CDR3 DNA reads TGTGCCAGTAGTACACCTCCGGGGCCCTCCTACGAGCAGTACTTC.

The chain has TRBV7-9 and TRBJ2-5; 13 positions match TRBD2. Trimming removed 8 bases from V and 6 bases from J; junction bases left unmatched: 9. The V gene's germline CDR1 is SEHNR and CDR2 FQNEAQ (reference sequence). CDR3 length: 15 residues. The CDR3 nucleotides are TGTGCCAGCGGGCTGCGGGGACTAGCGGGGCAGACCCAGTACTTC. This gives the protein CASGLRGLAGQTQYF.

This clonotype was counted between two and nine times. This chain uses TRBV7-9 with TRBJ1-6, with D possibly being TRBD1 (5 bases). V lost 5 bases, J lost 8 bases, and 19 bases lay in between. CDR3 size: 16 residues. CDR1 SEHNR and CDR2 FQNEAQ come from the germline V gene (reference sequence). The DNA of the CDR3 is TGTGCCAGCAGCCAAGCCGCGGTTACGGGGGATTCACCCCTCCACTTT. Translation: CASSQAAVTGDSPLHF.

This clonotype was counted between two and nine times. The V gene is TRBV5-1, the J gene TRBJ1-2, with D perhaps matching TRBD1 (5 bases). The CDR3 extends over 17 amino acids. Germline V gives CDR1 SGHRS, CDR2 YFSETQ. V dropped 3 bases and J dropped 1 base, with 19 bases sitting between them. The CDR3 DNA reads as TGCGCCAGCAGCTCAATCGATTGGGCGGACATTAACTATGGCTACACCTTC. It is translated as CASSSIDWADINYGYTF.

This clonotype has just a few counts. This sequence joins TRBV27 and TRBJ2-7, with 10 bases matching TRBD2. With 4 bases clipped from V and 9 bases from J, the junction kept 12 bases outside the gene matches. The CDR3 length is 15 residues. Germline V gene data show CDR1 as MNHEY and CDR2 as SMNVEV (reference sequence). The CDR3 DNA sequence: TGTGCCAGCAGTTCGGGAACTAGCGGGGCCTCTCGGCAGTACTTC. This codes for CASSSGTSGASRQYF.

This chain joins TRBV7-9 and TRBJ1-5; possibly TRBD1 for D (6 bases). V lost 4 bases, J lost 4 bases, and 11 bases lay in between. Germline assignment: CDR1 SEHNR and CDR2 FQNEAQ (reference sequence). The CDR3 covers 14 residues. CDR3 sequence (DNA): TGTGCCAGCAGCTCACAGGGTTGGAATCAGCCCCAGCATTTT. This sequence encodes CASSSQGWNQPQHF.

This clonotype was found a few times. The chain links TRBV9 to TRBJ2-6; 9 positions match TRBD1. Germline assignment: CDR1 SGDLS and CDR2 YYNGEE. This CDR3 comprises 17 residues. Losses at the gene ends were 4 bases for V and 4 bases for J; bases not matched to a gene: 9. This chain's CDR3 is CASSPPGQGTGANVLTF. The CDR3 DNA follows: TGTGCCAGCAGCCCGCCGGGACAGGGAACCGGGGCCAACGTCCTGACTTTC.

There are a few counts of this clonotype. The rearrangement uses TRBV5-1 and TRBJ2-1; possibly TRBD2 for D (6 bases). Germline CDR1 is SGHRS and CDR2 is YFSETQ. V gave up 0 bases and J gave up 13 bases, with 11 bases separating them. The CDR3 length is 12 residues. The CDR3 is CASSLEAGSQFF. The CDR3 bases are TGCGCCAGCAGCTTGGAGGCGGGATCTCAGTTCTTC.

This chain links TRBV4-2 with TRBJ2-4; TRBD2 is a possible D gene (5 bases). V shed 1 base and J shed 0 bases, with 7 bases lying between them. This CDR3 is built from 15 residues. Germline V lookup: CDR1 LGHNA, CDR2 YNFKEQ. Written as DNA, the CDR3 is TGTGCCAGCAGCCAAGTGAGGGTAGCCAAAAACATTCAGTACTTC. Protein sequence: CASSQVRVAKNIQYF.